The sequence of this T cell receptor (beta chain) was determined in a study of T cells in Graves' hyperthyroidism and ophthalmopathy. Overall study results and limits: Clonotypes that were expanded in thyroid above 0.001 mostly appeared in blood too.

Amplification yielded TCR beta CDR3 regions, with RNA transcripts as the source. Using the HTBI primer set, a first-round RT-PCR was run on the TCR CDR3. TCRdb processed the multiplex PCR reads anew with MiXCR; each CDR3 protein has one entry. In the table there are hundreds of thousands of distinct CDR3 sequences, less than 25% of which are singletons. Trimming shortened V by 0 bases and J by 4 bases, and 11 bases separated the two germline ends. Germline lookup yields CDR1 SGHRS and CDR2 YFSETQ. The CDR3 length is 14 residues. A note on this clonotype: The antigen remains undetermined.

The receptor was derived from a man aged 30 to 39 with Graves' ophthalmopathy. The material sequenced was blood. The J gene is TRBJ2-7, the V gene TRBV5-1; the D gene is possibly TRBD1 (6 bases). The CDR3: CASSLERTVYEQYF. The CDR3 DNA follows: TGCGCCAGCAGCTTGGAAAGGACAGTTTACGAGCAGTACTTC.